One and the same sample provided the 8 T cell receptor beta chains below, sequenced in a study of T-cell reconstitution after alpha-beta-depleted transplantation in children. This sample's TCRbeta library carried unique molecular identifier barcodes. One entry per CDR3 protein results from TCRdb running MiXCR on the PCR reads. The table shows about 980,000 distinct CDR3 sequences, with roughly 29% occurring only once. The sample consisted of PBMCs, mostly from graft donor cells, taken 360 days after TCRalphabeta/CD19-depleted stem cell transplant. The receptor set was obtained from a boy in the first two years of life who had a stem cell transplant for SCID, so the T cells may come from the graft donor.

The rearrangement joins TRBV11-2 to TRBJ2-3; D perhaps matches TRBD1 (6 bases). V lost 7 bases to trimming and J lost 0 bases, with 11 bases between them. Germline CDR1 and CDR2: SGHAT and FQNNGV. This CDR3 region has 14 residues. CDR3 DNA sequence: TGTGCCAGCACCTTTAGGGGGAGCACAGATACGCAGTATTTT. As protein: CASTFRGSTDTQYF. Together with reference TRBV11-2 and TRBJ2-3, the CDR3 gives the full variable domain: EAGVAQSPRYKIIEKRQSVAFWCNPISGHATLYWYQQILGQGPKLLIQFQNNGVVDDSQLPKDRFSAERLKGVDSTLKIQPAKLEDSAVYLCASTFRGSTDTQYFGPGTRLTVL.

The chain couples TRBV6-2 or TRBV6-3 to TRBJ2-1; 11 bases line up with TRBD2. With V trimmed by 5 bases and J by 10 bases, 13 bases remained unmatched. Germline V lookup: CDR1 MNHEY, CDR2 SVGEGT. This CDR3 region has 16 residues. CDR3 nucleotides: TGTGCCAGCAGTGGGGCCCTTAGCGGGGGGGCCGGAGAGCAGTTCTTC. It yields the protein CASSGALSGGAGEQFF.

This clonotype has only a few counts. The chain links TRBV20-1 to TRBJ2-5; D is undetermined. The germline CDR1 and CDR2 sequences are DFQATT and SNEGSKA (reference sequence). Trimming pared 2 bases from V and 5 bases from J, leaving 9 bases between. This CDR3 has 12 residues. In DNA form, the CDR3 reads TGCAGTGCTAGAAGGTCTCGGGAGACCCAGTACTTC. It codes for CSARRSRETQYF.

The chain recombines TRBV4-2 with TRBJ1-1, with D unclear. V gave up 4 bases and J gave up 1 base, with 10 bases separating them. CDR1 is LGHNA, CDR2 YNFKEQ, per germline. This CDR3 region has 14 residues. The CDR3 loop is CASSPIVGNTEAFF. The CDR3 DNA sequence: TGTGCCAGCAGCCCCATCGTGGGGAACACTGAAGCTTTCTTT.

The genes are TRBV5-1 and TRBJ1-3; tentative D call: TRBD1 (5 bases). This CDR3 spans 15 amino acids. V shed 0 bases and J shed 4 bases, with 11 bases lying between them. Germline values: CDR1 SGHRS, CDR2 YFSETQ. The CDR3 DNA reads TGCGCCAGCAGCTTGGCCCAAGGGGTAGGAAACACCATATATTTT. It codes for CASSLAQGVGNTIYF.

This clonotype was counted a few times. CDR3 in amino acids: CASSSGGGVYEQYF. CDR3 sequence (DNA): TGTGCCAGCAGTAGTGGGGGAGGCGTCTACGAGCAGTACTTC. The V and J genes are TRBV5-8 and TRBJ2-7; D might be TRBD2 (6 bases). Germline V gene sequence: CDR1 SGHTS, CDR2 YDEGEE. The V end lost 5 bases, the J end lost 3 bases, and 15 bases lay between the germline ends. The CDR3 is 14 amino acids.

This chain uses TRBV2 with TRBJ2-3, with D perhaps matching TRBD2 (7 bases). The CDR3 spans 13 residues. Germline values: CDR1 SNHLY, CDR2 FYNNEI. V was cut by 7 bases and J by 1 base, with 9 bases left in between. The CDR3 DNA sequence: TGTGCCAGCAAGGGGGGGGGCACAGATACGCAGTATTTT. Translated: CASKGGGTDTQYF.

Notes on this clonotype: At one end, the junction sequence differs from germline, possibly due to a read error. The rearrangement links TRBV12-3 or TRBV12-4 to TRBJ2-5; possible D gene TRBD2, 5 bases. CDR3 size: 15 residues. In DNA, the CDR3 is TGTGCCAGCAGTCCTAGCTCGGATATAAGGGAGACCCGGTACTTC. Translated, it gives CASSPSSDIRETRYF.